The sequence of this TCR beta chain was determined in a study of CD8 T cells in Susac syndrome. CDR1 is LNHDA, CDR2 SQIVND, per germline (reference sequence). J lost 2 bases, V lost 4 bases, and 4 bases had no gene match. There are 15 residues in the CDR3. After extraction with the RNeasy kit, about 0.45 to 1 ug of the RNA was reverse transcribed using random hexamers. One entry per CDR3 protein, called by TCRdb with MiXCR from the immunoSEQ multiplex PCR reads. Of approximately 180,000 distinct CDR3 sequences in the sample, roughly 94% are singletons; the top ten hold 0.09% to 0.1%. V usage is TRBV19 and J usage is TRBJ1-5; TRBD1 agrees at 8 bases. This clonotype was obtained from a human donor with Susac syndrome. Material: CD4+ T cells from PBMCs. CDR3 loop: CASSKQGDGNQPQHF. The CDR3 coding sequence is TGTGCCAGTAGTAAACAGGGGGACGGCAATCAGCCCCAGCATTTT.